The T cell receptor beta chain under discussion was sequenced for a study of beta chain features in type 1 diabetes. A remark on this clone: Its target is unknown.

CDR3 length: 10 amino acids. V shed 8 bases and J shed 7 bases, with 8 bases lying between them. Germline CDR1 is SGHTA and CDR2 is FQGNSA. Study-level findings and limits: Type 1 diabetes patients had moderately but significantly shorter TCRB CDR3s in all four CD4+ subsets. The similarity of naive, central memory and Treg TCRB repertoires appeared greater among patients than among healthy donors.

The study reverse transcribed the entire isolated RNA, so it sequenced expressed TCRB transcripts. The method was immunoSEQ multiplex PCR; TCRdb's version includes in-frame clones alone and lacks a portion of them. The sample carries roughly 130,000 clones, 16% recorded once. Source material: central memory CD4+ T cells from blood. The sequence came from a man aged 30 to 39 with type 1 diabetes. J is TRBJ1-2 and V is TRBV7-2; D is unresolved. The CDR3 reads CASGIGGYTF. CDR3 DNA sequence: TGTGCCAGCGGGATAGGTGGCTACACCTTC.